Listed below are T cell receptor beta chains from one sample, sequenced in a study of Graves' ophthalmopathy and Graves' hyperthyroidism. Each CDR3 protein gets one entry after TCRdb re-called the multiplex PCR reads with MiXCR. The repertoire holds 600,000 to 950,000 distinct CDR3 sequences, with 40% as singletons. Sequenced: peripheral blood. These receptors were taken from an adult man with Graves' ophthalmopathy. Both conserved end residues are part of each CDR3. The order of the fields is clone size, D gene, CDR3 length, V gene, J gene, CDR3 DNA, CDR3 protein. A D gene is named only where the DNA matches it firmly. Rows may omit the clone size; those that give it use once, few, many or a size class.

many	.	15	TRBV25-1	TRBJ1-4	TGTGCCAGCAGTACCGACGGGATGGGGGTCGAAAAACTGTTTTTT	CASSTDGMGVEKLFF
.	.	14	TRBV6-1	TRBJ1-2	TGTGCCAGCAGTGTGTCGGGGCAGATCTTCGGCTACACCTTC	CASSVSGQIFGYTF
.	.	13	TRBV10-3	TRBJ1-1	TGTGCCACACACAGGGACGTGAACACTGAAGCTTTCTTT	CATHRDVNTEAFF
many	.	13	TRBV5-8	TRBJ1-1	TGTGCCAGCAACCGGGACGCCAAGACAGAAGCTTTCTTT	CASNRDAKTEAFF
.	TRBD2	19	TRBV7-2	TRBJ2-5	TGTGCCAGCAGCCAAGATCTCTCCCGGGCTAGCGGGACACAAGAGACCCAGTACTTC	CASSQDLSRASGTQETQYF
many	TRBD1	17	TRBV10-3	TRBJ1-1	TGTGCCATCAGAGCGACAGGGGGCGAGAATTCTTACACTGAAGCTTTCTTT	CAIRATGGENSYTEAFF
.	.	15	TRBV7-2	TRBJ2-7	TGTGCCAGCAGCTTATCTCCTTCTGGAGCCTACGAGCAGTACTTC	CASSLSPSGAYEQYF
many	.	11	TRBV10-3	TRBJ1-2	TGTGCCATCAGTGAGGGGTTCGGCTACACCTTC	CAISEGFGYTF
.	.	15	TRBV25-1	TRBJ2-2	TGTGTCTGCAGTGCTCCTGGGATGAGCACCGGGGAGCTGTTTTTT	CVCSAPGMSTGELFF
.	.	13	TRBV19	TRBJ2-7	TGTGCCAGTAGTTCCGCGGGGTATTACGAGCAGTACTTC	CASSSAGYYEQYF